The present T cell receptor beta chain was sequenced within a study of cytomegalovirus exposure and HLA in healthy donors. General observations from the study: In vitro confirmation showed three CMV-associated chains to be CMV antigen specific.

The CDR3 runs 16 residues. CDR1 ENHRY and CDR2 SYGVKD come from the germline V gene. Trimming cost V 3 bases and J 2 bases; bases outside gene matches: 8. Worth noting for this clone: Its antigen is unidentified.

The PCR used 60 Vbeta and 13 Jbeta primers. The table came from immunoSEQ multiplex PCR; TCRdb's copy has only in-frame clones and leaves some out. The table records about 120,000 clones, under 80% of them present only once. Sequencing was carried out using PBMCs. V and J are TRBV10-3 and TRBJ2-3; 7 nucleotides match TRBD1. The receptor comes from a woman aged 45-59 years in good health and CMV-seropositive. The DNA for the CDR3 is TGTGCCATCAGTGAACCCGGGACAGCCATCACAGATACGCAGTATTTT. This encodes CAISEPGTAITDTQYF.